Listed below are T cell receptor beta chains from one sample, sequenced in a study of T cells in Graves' hyperthyroidism and ophthalmopathy. TCRdb redid the calling of the multiplex PCR reads with MiXCR, one entry per CDR3 protein. The profile shows approximately 380,000 distinct CDR3 sequences, over 15% of them singletons. The sequenced material came from blood. These receptors were taken from a woman under 30 with Graves' hyperthyroidism. Each CDR3 is given with its conserved first and last residue. D genes are given only for firm matches. Clone size is given for some rows only: seen once, a few or many times, or a class if the clone is expanded.

DNA: TGTGCCACCCTGGGCGGGGAGAACACTGAAGCTTTCTTT
CDR3: CATLGGENTEAFF
J: TRBJ1-1
size: many
D: -
V: TRBV10-3

DNA: TGTGCCAGCAGCAAGACAGGGGGGAATCGGGTACCTGAAGCTTTCTTT
CDR3: CASSKTGGNRVPEAFF
J: TRBJ1-1
size: many
D: TRBD1
V: TRBV28

DNA: TGCGCCAGCAGCTTTGACAGGGAACAGCCCCAGCATTTT
CDR3: CASSFDREQPQHF
J: TRBJ1-5
size: many
D: TRBD1
V: TRBV5-1

DNA: TGCAGTGCTAGAGATATTGATCGTTCTAACGAGCAGTACTTC
CDR3: CSARDIDRSNEQYF
J: TRBJ2-7
size: -
D: -
V: TRBV20-1

DNA: TGTGCCAGCAGGACCAATACAGGGGACGAGCAGTACTTC
CDR3: CASRTNTGDEQYF
J: TRBJ2-7
size: many
D: TRBD1
V: TRBV12-3/TRBV12-4

DNA: TGTGCCAGCAGCCGAACGGACAGGGCGTTAGAGACCCAGTACTTC
CDR3: CASSRTDRALETQYF
J: TRBJ2-5
size: -
D: TRBD1
V: TRBV28

DNA: TGTGCCAGCAGTGAATGGCGGGGGGGCCTGGAGACCCAGTACTTC
CDR3: CASSEWRGGLETQYF
J: TRBJ2-5
size: many
D: TRBD2
V: TRBV6-1

DNA: TGTGCCAGCAGTGGGGGACAGTTGGAAGGAGGTCAGCCCCAGCATTTT
CDR3: CASSGGQLEGGQPQHF
J: TRBJ1-5
size: many
D: TRBD1
V: TRBV12-3/TRBV12-4

DNA: TGCAGTGTAAAGGGCAGGATCTACGAGCAGTACTTC
CDR3: CSVKGRIYEQYF
J: TRBJ2-7
size: -
D: -
V: TRBV20-1

DNA: TGTGCCAGCAGTTTACAGGGGCGGGAGACCCAGTACTTC
CDR3: CASSLQGRETQYF
J: TRBJ2-5
size: many
D: -
V: TRBV12-3/TRBV12-4

DNA: TGCGCCAGCAGCCAAGCTGGGGGCGGCTACGAGCAGTACTTC
CDR3: CASSQAGGGYEQYF
J: TRBJ2-7
size: many
D: -
V: TRBV4-1

DNA: TGTGCCAGCATCGGGGGGGCGCGAGGCTACACCTTC
CDR3: CASIGGARGYTF
J: TRBJ1-2
size: many
D: -
V: TRBV6-1

DNA: TGTGCCAGCAGTTCCTTCATCAGCTGGGGCTACACCTTC
CDR3: CASSSFISWGYTF
J: TRBJ1-2
size: many
D: -
V: TRBV6-5

DNA: TGTGCCAGCAGCCTAACAAGATCGGACAGGGTTGACTATGGCTACACCTTC
CDR3: CASSLTRSDRVDYGYTF
J: TRBJ1-2
size: many
D: TRBD1
V: TRBV14

DNA: TGTGCCAGCACTACCGGGATAGGCAATCAGCCCCAGCATTTT
CDR3: CASTTGIGNQPQHF
J: TRBJ1-5
size: many
D: -
V: TRBV6-1

DNA: TGTGCCAGCAGCCAAGCAGACCCCTGGGACTATGGCTACACCTTC
CDR3: CASSQADPWDYGYTF
J: TRBJ1-2
size: -
D: -
V: TRBV14

DNA: TGTGCCAGCAGTCACAAGGGGTCGAGCTCCTACGAGCAGTACTTC
CDR3: CASSHKGSSSYEQYF
J: TRBJ2-7
size: -
D: -
V: TRBV28

DNA: TGTGCCAGCAGGTCTGGGGACCAGCCCCAGCATTTT
CDR3: CASRSGDQPQHF
J: TRBJ1-5
size: many
D: -
V: TRBV7-8

DNA: TGTGCCAGCAGTTTAAGCAGTAAAAATCAGCCCCAGCATTTT
CDR3: CASSLSSKNQPQHF
J: TRBJ1-5
size: many
D: -
V: TRBV27

DNA: TGTGCCAGCAGTACTCCGGGACAGGGGCACTATAATTCACCCCTCCACTTT
CDR3: CASSTPGQGHYNSPLHF
J: TRBJ1-6
size: few
D: TRBD1
V: TRBV11-2

DNA: TGTGCCACCCGGTGGGGGGTAGGGCAGCCCCAGCATTTT
CDR3: CATRWGVGQPQHF
J: TRBJ1-5
size: many
D: -
V: TRBV6-1

DNA: TGCAGCGTGGAGGGACAGGGAGTGTACGGCTACACCTTC
CDR3: CSVEGQGVYGYTF
J: TRBJ1-2
size: many
D: TRBD1
V: TRBV29-1

DNA: TGCGCCAGCAGCCGGGCGGGGACAGGATCTGGAAACACCATATATTTT
CDR3: CASSRAGTGSGNTIYF
J: TRBJ1-3
size: many
D: TRBD1
V: TRBV5-1

DNA: TGTGCCAGCAGTCGGGTCGGCTCCCCAGAACCCTACGAGCAGTACTTC
CDR3: CASSRVGSPEPYEQYF
J: TRBJ2-7
size: many
D: -
V: TRBV6-1

DNA: TGTGCCAGCAGCCAAGGGTACACTGAAGCTTTCTTT
CDR3: CASSQGYTEAFF
J: TRBJ1-1
size: many
D: -
V: TRBV7-9

DNA: TGTGCCAGCAGCTTAGCAGCTCGGGGCACTGAAGCTTTCTTT
CDR3: CASSLAARGTEAFF
J: TRBJ1-1
size: many
D: -
V: TRBV7-8

DNA: TGTGCCAGCAGTCTAAGGGCAGAAGAGACCCAGTACTTC
CDR3: CASSLRAEETQYF
J: TRBJ2-5
size: many
D: -
V: TRBV5-1

DNA: TGTGCCAGCAGTGAAGGGAACGAGTTGAACACCGGGGAGCTGTTTTTT
CDR3: CASSEGNELNTGELFF
J: TRBJ2-2
size: many
D: -
V: TRBV6-1

DNA: TGCAGCGCAACGGACAGCAAAGAGACCCAGTACTTC
CDR3: CSATDSKETQYF
J: TRBJ2-5
size: many
D: -
V: TRBV29-1

DNA: TGTGCCAGCAGTGAGGCCAGGCGGAACCAAGAGACCCAGTACTTC
CDR3: CASSEARRNQETQYF
J: TRBJ2-5
size: many
D: -
V: TRBV2

DNA: TGTGCCAGCAGTCGGGACGCGGGGGAGACCCAGTACTTC
CDR3: CASSRDAGETQYF
J: TRBJ2-5
size: many
D: -
V: TRBV11-2

DNA: TGTGCCAGCAGCTTTGGTGTATCAGGGGGAAGCTCCTACGAGCAGTACTTC
CDR3: CASSFGVSGGSSYEQYF
J: TRBJ2-7
size: many
D: TRBD1
V: TRBV7-9

DNA: TGTGCCGCGACGGAGGGATCGGTGAACACTGAAGCTTTCTTT
CDR3: CAATEGSVNTEAFF
J: TRBJ1-1
size: many
D: -
V: TRBV11-1

DNA: TGTGCCAGCAACCAAGGGTTCGGAGATGGCAATCAGCCCCAGCATTTT
CDR3: CASNQGFGDGNQPQHF
J: TRBJ1-5
size: many
D: -
V: TRBV12-3/TRBV12-4

DNA: TGTGCCAGCAGTGATGGGGAGGGTGGCTATAATTCACCCCTCCACTTT
CDR3: CASSDGEGGYNSPLHF
J: TRBJ1-6
size: few
D: -
V: TRBV6-1

DNA: TGTGCCACCACAGGGAACCAGAACACTGAAGCTTTCTTT
CDR3: CATTGNQNTEAFF
J: TRBJ1-1
size: -
D: -
V: TRBV28

DNA: TGTGCCAGCTCAGATACCAGGCCGAACACCGGGGAGCTGTTTTTT
CDR3: CASSDTRPNTGELFF
J: TRBJ2-2
size: -
D: -
V: TRBV18

DNA: TGTGCCAGCAGCCAACTCGACCGGACAGGGGGTTTTCAGCCCCAGCATTTT
CDR3: CASSQLDRTGGFQPQHF
J: TRBJ1-5
size: many
D: TRBD1
V: TRBV4-2

DNA: TGTGCCAGCAGCCAAAGGGGTGAGAACACTGAAGCTTTCTTT
CDR3: CASSQRGENTEAFF
J: TRBJ1-1
size: -
D: -
V: TRBV3-1

DNA: TGCGCCAGCAGCTTGGTCGAAGGCGGTTTGACTGAAGCTTTCTTT
CDR3: CASSLVEGGLTEAFF
J: TRBJ1-1
size: many
D: -
V: TRBV5-1